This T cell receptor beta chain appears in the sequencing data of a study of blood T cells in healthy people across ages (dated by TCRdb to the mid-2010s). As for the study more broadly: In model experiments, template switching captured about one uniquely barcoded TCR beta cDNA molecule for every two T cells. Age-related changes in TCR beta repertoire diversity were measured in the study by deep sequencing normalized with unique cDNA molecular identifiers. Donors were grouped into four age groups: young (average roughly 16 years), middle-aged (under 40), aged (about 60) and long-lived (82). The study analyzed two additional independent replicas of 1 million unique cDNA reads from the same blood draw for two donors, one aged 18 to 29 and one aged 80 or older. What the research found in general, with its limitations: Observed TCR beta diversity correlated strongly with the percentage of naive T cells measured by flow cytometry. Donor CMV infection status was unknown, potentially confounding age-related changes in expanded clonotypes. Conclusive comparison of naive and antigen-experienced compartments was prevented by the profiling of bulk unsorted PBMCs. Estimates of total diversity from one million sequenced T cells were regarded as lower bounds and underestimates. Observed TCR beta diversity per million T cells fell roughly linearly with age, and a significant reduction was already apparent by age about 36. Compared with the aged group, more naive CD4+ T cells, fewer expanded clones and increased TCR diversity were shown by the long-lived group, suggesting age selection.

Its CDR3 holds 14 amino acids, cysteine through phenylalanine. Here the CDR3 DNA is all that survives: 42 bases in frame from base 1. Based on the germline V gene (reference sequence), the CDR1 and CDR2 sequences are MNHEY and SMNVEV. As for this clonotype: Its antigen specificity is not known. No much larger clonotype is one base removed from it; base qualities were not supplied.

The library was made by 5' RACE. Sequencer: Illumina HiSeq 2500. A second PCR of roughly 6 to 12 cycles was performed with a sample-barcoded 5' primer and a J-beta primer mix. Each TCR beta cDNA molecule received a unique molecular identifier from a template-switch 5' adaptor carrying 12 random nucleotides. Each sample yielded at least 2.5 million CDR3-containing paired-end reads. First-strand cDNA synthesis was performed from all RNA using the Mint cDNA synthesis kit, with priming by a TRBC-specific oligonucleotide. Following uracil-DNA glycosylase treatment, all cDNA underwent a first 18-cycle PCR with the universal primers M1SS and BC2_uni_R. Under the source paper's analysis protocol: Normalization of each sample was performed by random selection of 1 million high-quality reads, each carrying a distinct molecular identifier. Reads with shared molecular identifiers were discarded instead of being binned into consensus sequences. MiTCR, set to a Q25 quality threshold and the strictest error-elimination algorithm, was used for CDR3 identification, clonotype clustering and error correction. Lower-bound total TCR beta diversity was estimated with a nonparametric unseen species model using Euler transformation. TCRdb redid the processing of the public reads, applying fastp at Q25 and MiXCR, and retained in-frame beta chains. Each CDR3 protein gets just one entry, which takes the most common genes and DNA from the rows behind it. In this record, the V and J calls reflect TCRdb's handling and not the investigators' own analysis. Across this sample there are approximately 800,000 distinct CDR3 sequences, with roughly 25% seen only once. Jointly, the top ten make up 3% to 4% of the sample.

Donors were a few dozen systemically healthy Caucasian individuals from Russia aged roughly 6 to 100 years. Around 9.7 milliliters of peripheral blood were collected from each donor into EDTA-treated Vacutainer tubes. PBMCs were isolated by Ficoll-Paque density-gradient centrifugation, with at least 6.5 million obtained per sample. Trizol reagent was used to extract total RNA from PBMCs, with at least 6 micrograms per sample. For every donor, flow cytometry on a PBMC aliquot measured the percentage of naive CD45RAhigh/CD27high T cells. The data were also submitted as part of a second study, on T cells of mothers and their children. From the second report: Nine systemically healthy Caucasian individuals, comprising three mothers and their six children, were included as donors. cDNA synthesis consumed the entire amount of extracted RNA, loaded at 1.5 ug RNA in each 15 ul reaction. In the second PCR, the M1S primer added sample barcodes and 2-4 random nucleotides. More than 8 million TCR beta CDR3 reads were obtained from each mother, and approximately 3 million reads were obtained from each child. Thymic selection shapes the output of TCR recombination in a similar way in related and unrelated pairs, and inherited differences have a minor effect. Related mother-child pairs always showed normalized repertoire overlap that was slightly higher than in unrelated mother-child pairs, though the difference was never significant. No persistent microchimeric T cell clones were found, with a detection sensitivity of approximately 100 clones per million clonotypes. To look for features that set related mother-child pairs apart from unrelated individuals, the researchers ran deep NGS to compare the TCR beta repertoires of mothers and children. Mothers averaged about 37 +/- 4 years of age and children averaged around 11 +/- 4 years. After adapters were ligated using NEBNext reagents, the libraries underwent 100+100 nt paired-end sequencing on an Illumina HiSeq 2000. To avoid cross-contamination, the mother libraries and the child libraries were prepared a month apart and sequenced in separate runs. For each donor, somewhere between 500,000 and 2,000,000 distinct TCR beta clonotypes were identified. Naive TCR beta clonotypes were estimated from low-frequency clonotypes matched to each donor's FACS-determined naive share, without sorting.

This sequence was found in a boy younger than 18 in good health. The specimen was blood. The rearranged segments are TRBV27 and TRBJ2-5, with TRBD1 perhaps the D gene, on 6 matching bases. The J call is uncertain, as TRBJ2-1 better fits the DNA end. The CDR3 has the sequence CASSLEQGPHEQFF. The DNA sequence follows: TGTGCCAGCAGTTTAGAACAGGGTCCCCATGAGCAGTTCTTC.